The rows below give T cell receptor beta chains drawn from one sample of a study of shared clonotypes between healthy human individuals. Measured with immunoSEQ multiplex PCR; TCRdb has only the in-frame clones, and not every one. The table records about 980,000 clones, more than 75% of them present only once. The sample comprised memory CD4+ T cells sorted from blood. These TCRs come from a man between 18 and 29 years old in good health. The CDR3 runs from the conserved cysteine through the conserved F or W. The D gene is left open where the match is weak. Only part of the rows carry a size: once, few, many, or a class if the clone is expanded.

abundance: .
j_gene: TRBJ2-7
v_gene: TRBV5-6
d_gene: TRBD1
CDR3aa: CASSLALWTGGAEQYF
CDR3nt: TGTGCCAGCAGCTTGGCCCTTTGGACAGGGGGCGCCGAGCAGTACTTC

abundance: .
j_gene: TRBJ2-7
v_gene: TRBV30
d_gene: .
CDR3aa: CAWSPSDLVQYF
CDR3nt: TGTGCCTGGAGCCCTAGCGACTTAGTACAGTACTTC

abundance: .
j_gene: TRBJ1-1
v_gene: TRBV6-5
d_gene: .
CDR3aa: CASSPLRGTEAFF
CDR3nt: TGTGCCAGCAGCCCACTCCGGGGCACTGAAGCTTTCTTT

abundance: once
j_gene: TRBJ2-7
v_gene: TRBV6-6
d_gene: TRBD2
CDR3aa: CASSSLWEGSSYEQYF
CDR3nt: TGTGCCAGCAGTTCCCTTTGGGAGGGGAGCTCCTACGAGCAGTACTTC

abundance: .
j_gene: TRBJ1-1
v_gene: TRBV7-9
d_gene: .
CDR3aa: CASRRQGYEDTEAFF
CDR3nt: TGTGCCAGCCGCCGCCAGGGGTATGAGGACACTGAAGCTTTCTTT

abundance: .
j_gene: TRBJ2-7
v_gene: TRBV7-9
d_gene: .
CDR3aa: CASSLPLGVPYF
CDR3nt: TGTGCCAGCAGCTTACCTCTGGGGGTTCCGTACTTC

abundance: .
j_gene: TRBJ1-1
v_gene: TRBV29-1
d_gene: .
CDR3aa: CSVWGELNTEAFF
CDR3nt: TGCAGCGTTTGGGGGGAGCTGAACACTGAAGCTTTCTTT

abundance: few
j_gene: TRBJ2-1
v_gene: TRBV7-8
d_gene: .
CDR3aa: CASSVTNPSYNEQFF
CDR3nt: TGTGCCAGCAGCGTGACCAACCCCTCCTACAATGAGCAGTTCTTC

abundance: few
j_gene: TRBJ1-1
v_gene: TRBV4-3
d_gene: TRBD1
CDR3aa: CASSQQSTGRNTEAFF
CDR3nt: TGCGCCAGCAGCCAGCAATCGACAGGGAGGAACACTGAAGCTTTCTTT

abundance: .
j_gene: TRBJ1-6
v_gene: TRBV11-2
d_gene: .
CDR3aa: CASSLGHLVGALHF
CDR3nt: TGTGCCAGCAGCTTAGGACACCTGGTAGGGGCCCTCCACTTT

abundance: .
j_gene: TRBJ2-5
v_gene: TRBV27
d_gene: .
CDR3aa: CASSLQGVGVETQYF
CDR3nt: TGTGCCAGCAGTTTACAAGGGGTGGGGGTAGAGACCCAGTACTTC

abundance: .
j_gene: TRBJ1-6
v_gene: TRBV6-1
d_gene: .
CDR3aa: CASSEDHYSPLHF
CDR3nt: TGTGCCAGCAGTGAGGATCACTATTCACCCCTCCACTTT

abundance: few
j_gene: TRBJ2-2
v_gene: TRBV7-9
d_gene: .
CDR3aa: CASSLEGTGELFF
CDR3nt: TGTGCCAGCAGCTTAGAGGGCACCGGGGAGCTGTTTTTT

abundance: .
j_gene: TRBJ1-5
v_gene: TRBV6-1
d_gene: .
CDR3aa: CASRRGRESNQPQHF
CDR3nt: TGTGCCAGCAGGCGAGGCAGGGAAAGCAATCAGCCCCAGCATTTT

abundance: .
j_gene: TRBJ1-1
v_gene: TRBV6-6
d_gene: .
CDR3aa: CASTTKTEAFF
CDR3nt: TGTGCCAGCACGACAAAGACTGAAGCTTTCTTT

abundance: .
j_gene: TRBJ2-3
v_gene: TRBV7-2
d_gene: .
CDR3aa: CASSLATGTDTQYF
CDR3nt: TGTGCCAGCAGCCTTGCCACTGGCACAGATACGCAGTATTTT

abundance: .
j_gene: TRBJ1-2
v_gene: TRBV9
d_gene: .
CDR3aa: CASSVGWGYTF
CDR3nt: TGTGCCAGCAGCGTAGGGTGGGGCTACACCTTC

abundance: .
j_gene: TRBJ1-5
v_gene: TRBV18
d_gene: .
CDR3aa: CASSPQGNQPQHF
CDR3nt: TGTGCCAGCTCACCACAGGGGAACCAGCCCCAGCATTTT

abundance: .
j_gene: TRBJ1-2
v_gene: TRBV4-2
d_gene: TRBD1
CDR3aa: CASSQDPLQPGTVYGYTF
CDR3nt: TGTGCCAGCAGCCAAGATCCGCTTCAACCCGGGACAGTCTATGGCTACACCTTC

abundance: .
j_gene: TRBJ2-7
v_gene: TRBV11-2
d_gene: TRBD2
CDR3aa: CASSLAYTGTSPFEQYF
CDR3nt: TGTGCCAGCAGCTTAGCTTACACCGGGACTAGCCCTTTTGAGCAGTACTTC

abundance: .
j_gene: TRBJ2-7
v_gene: TRBV5-6
d_gene: .
CDR3aa: CASSLGFRSYEQYF
CDR3nt: TGTGCCAGCAGCCTAGGGTTTAGGTCCTACGAGCAGTACTTC

abundance: .
j_gene: TRBJ2-1
v_gene: TRBV9
d_gene: .
CDR3aa: CASSVEGWGYNEQFF
CDR3nt: TGTGCCAGCAGCGTAGAAGGTTGGGGCTACAATGAGCAGTTCTTC

abundance: once
j_gene: TRBJ1-1
v_gene: TRBV5-8
d_gene: TRBD1
CDR3aa: CASSKRTGHTEAFF
CDR3nt: TGTGCCAGCAGCAAGAGGACAGGACACACTGAAGCTTTCTTT

abundance: .
j_gene: TRBJ1-2
v_gene: TRBV6-5
d_gene: TRBD1
CDR3aa: CASSYSGTGANYGYTF
CDR3nt: TGTGCCAGCAGTTACTCCGGGACAGGGGCTAACTATGGCTACACCTTC

abundance: .
j_gene: TRBJ2-5
v_gene: TRBV28
d_gene: .
CDR3aa: CASSSQIQETQYF
CDR3nt: TGTGCCAGCAGTTCCCAGATCCAAGAGACCCAGTACTTC

abundance: .
j_gene: TRBJ2-5
v_gene: TRBV10-2
d_gene: .
CDR3aa: CASQRLETQYF
CDR3nt: TGCGCCAGCCAGAGGTTGGAGACCCAGTACTTC

abundance: once
j_gene: TRBJ2-2
v_gene: TRBV2
d_gene: .
CDR3aa: CASKGGTVNTGELFF
CDR3nt: TGTGCCAGCAAGGGAGGGACAGTAAACACCGGGGAGCTGTTTTTT

abundance: few
j_gene: TRBJ2-2
v_gene: TRBV5-1
d_gene: .
CDR3aa: CASSLPFANTGELFF
CDR3nt: TGCGCCAGCAGCTTGCCCTTCGCGAACACCGGGGAGCTGTTTTTT

abundance: .
j_gene: TRBJ2-7
v_gene: TRBV19
d_gene: TRBD2
CDR3aa: CASRLAGRLAGTSYEQYF
CDR3nt: TGTGCCAGTAGGCTGGCAGGGAGACTAGCGGGGACCTCCTACGAGCAGTACTTC

abundance: .
j_gene: TRBJ2-3
v_gene: TRBV10-3
d_gene: TRBD2
CDR3aa: CAIGEGPDTQYF
CDR3nt: TGTGCCATAGGGGAGGGACCGGATACGCAGTATTTT

abundance: .
j_gene: TRBJ2-2
v_gene: TRBV5-4
d_gene: .
CDR3aa: CASSAGLKRNTGELFF
CDR3nt: TGTGCCAGCAGCGCGGGACTGAAAAGAAACACCGGGGAGCTGTTTTTT

abundance: few
j_gene: TRBJ2-1
v_gene: TRBV5-4
d_gene: .
CDR3aa: CASSSRDVNEQFF
CDR3nt: TGTGCCAGCAGCTCCCGGGACGTCAATGAGCAGTTCTTC

abundance: .
j_gene: TRBJ1-2
v_gene: TRBV7-3
d_gene: .
CDR3aa: CASSVSGTDNYGYTF
CDR3nt: TGTGCCAGCAGCGTCTCCGGGACGGACAACTATGGCTACACCTTC

abundance: .
j_gene: TRBJ2-3
v_gene: TRBV15
d_gene: .
CDR3aa: CATSRKDFSTDTQYF
CDR3nt: TGTGCCACCAGCAGGAAAGATTTTAGCACAGATACGCAGTATTTT

abundance: .
j_gene: TRBJ2-1
v_gene: TRBV4-1
d_gene: TRBD1
CDR3aa: CASSQEGGRVNEQFF
CDR3nt: TGCGCCAGCAGCCAAGAAGGGGGCAGGGTGAATGAGCAGTTCTTC

abundance: many
j_gene: TRBJ2-7
v_gene: TRBV7-9
d_gene: TRBD1
CDR3aa: CASSLGTGIYEQYF
CDR3nt: TGTGCCAGCAGCTTAGGGACAGGAATCTACGAGCAGTACTTC

abundance: .
j_gene: TRBJ1-2
v_gene: TRBV25-1
d_gene: TRBD1
CDR3aa: CASSSRQGPTGHGYTF
CDR3nt: TGTGCCAGCAGTAGCCGACAGGGCCCGACAGGGCATGGCTACACCTTC

abundance: .
j_gene: TRBJ2-4
v_gene: TRBV6-6
d_gene: .
CDR3aa: CASSSSATRNIQYF
CDR3nt: TGTGCCAGCAGTTCGTCCGCGACTCGAAACATTCAGTACTTC

abundance: .
j_gene: TRBJ1-1
v_gene: TRBV27
d_gene: TRBD1
CDR3aa: CASSLSGTVLTEAFF
CDR3nt: TGTGCCAGCAGTTTATCTGGGACAGTACTCACTGAAGCTTTCTTT

abundance: .
j_gene: TRBJ1-6
v_gene: TRBV19
d_gene: .
CDR3aa: CASSAGQEDNSPLHF
CDR3nt: TGTGCCAGTAGTGCTGGACAAGAAGATAATTCACCCCTCCACTTT

abundance: .
j_gene: TRBJ2-1
v_gene: TRBV18
d_gene: TRBD1
CDR3aa: CASSPQGALNSEQFF
CDR3nt: TGTGCCAGCTCACCGCAGGGGGCCCTCAATAGCGAGCAGTTCTTC

abundance: .
j_gene: TRBJ1-6
v_gene: TRBV5-1
d_gene: TRBD1
CDR3aa: CASRSGQSSSYNSPLHF
CDR3nt: TGCGCCAGCCGGTCGGGACAGTCGAGCTCCTATAATTCACCCCTCCACTTT

abundance: once
j_gene: TRBJ1-6
v_gene: TRBV5-4
d_gene: TRBD1
CDR3aa: CASTFGQGDSPLHF
CDR3nt: TGTGCCAGCACCTTTGGACAGGGTGATTCACCCCTCCACTTT

abundance: .
j_gene: TRBJ2-5
v_gene: TRBV7-2
d_gene: .
CDR3aa: CASSLGYQETQYF
CDR3nt: TGTGCCAGCAGCTTAGGGTACCAAGAGACCCAGTACTTC

abundance: once
j_gene: TRBJ2-7
v_gene: TRBV28
d_gene: TRBD1
CDR3aa: CASSPPGQTYEQYF
CDR3nt: TGTGCCAGCAGTCCACCGGGACAGACCTACGAGCAGTACTTC

abundance: .
j_gene: TRBJ2-7
v_gene: TRBV7-2
d_gene: .
CDR3aa: CASSPSHGVNEQYF
CDR3nt: TGTGCCAGCAGCCCCTCGCATGGCGTTAACGAGCAGTACTTC

abundance: .
j_gene: TRBJ1-4
v_gene: TRBV5-4
d_gene: TRBD1
CDR3aa: CASSLRTGGINEKLFF
CDR3nt: TGTGCCAGCAGCTTGCGGACAGGGGGAATTAATGAAAAACTGTTTTTT

abundance: .
j_gene: TRBJ2-4
v_gene: TRBV6-5
d_gene: .
CDR3aa: CASSTVAGKNIQYF
CDR3nt: TGTGCCAGCAGTACGGTGGCGGGCAAAAACATTCAGTACTTC

abundance: .
j_gene: TRBJ1-6
v_gene: TRBV16
d_gene: .
CDR3aa: CASSQWESLSYNSPLHF
CDR3nt: TGTGCCAGCAGCCAATGGGAAAGCCTATCCTATAATTCACCCCTCCACTTT

abundance: .
j_gene: TRBJ1-5
v_gene: TRBV15
d_gene: .
CDR3aa: CATSGRPWGGNQPQHF
CDR3nt: TGTGCCACCAGCGGACGCCCGTGGGGGGGCAATCAGCCCCAGCATTTT

abundance: .
j_gene: TRBJ2-5
v_gene: TRBV2
d_gene: TRBD2
CDR3aa: CASRSLAGEGETQYF
CDR3nt: TGTGCCAGCAGGTCATTAGCGGGAGAGGGGGAGACCCAGTACTTC

abundance: .
j_gene: TRBJ2-5
v_gene: TRBV5-4
d_gene: TRBD1
CDR3aa: CASSFRQGMAQGTQYF
CDR3nt: TGTGCCAGCAGTTTTCGACAGGGTATGGCCCAAGGGACCCAGTACTTC

abundance: few
j_gene: TRBJ1-2
v_gene: TRBV29-1
d_gene: .
CDR3aa: CSVDLNLYGYTF
CDR3nt: TGCAGCGTTGACCTTAACCTCTATGGCTACACCTTC

abundance: .
j_gene: TRBJ2-5
v_gene: TRBV2
d_gene: .
CDR3aa: CASSDQVTGTQYF
CDR3nt: TGTGCCAGCAGTGACCAAGTCACAGGGACCCAGTACTTC